The 25 T cell receptor beta chains listed next were all sequenced from one sample in a study of shared clonotypes between healthy human individuals. Clones were sequenced by immunoSEQ multiplex PCR, and TCRdb holds only the in-frame ones, with some missing. Among about 2.3 million clones listed, over 85% were seen once. Sequencing used naive CD4+ T cells from PBMCs. Subset reported: CD45RA+ positively selected. These receptors were taken from a man aged 18 to 30 in good health. Some clones in this sample may be carry-over from other donors' samples.

The CDR3 sequence: CASRIPGGNYGYTF. The CDR3 DNA is TGTGCCAGCAGAATTCCAGGGGGTAATTATGGCTACACCTTC. The chain employs TRBV28 and TRBJ1-2; 7 bases agree with TRBD1. Germline CDR1 MDHEN, CDR2 SYDVKM. V lost 6 bases to trimming and J lost 5 bases; unmatched junction nucleotides: 9. The CDR3 has 14 amino acids.

V usage is TRBV7-9 and J usage is TRBJ2-2, with D possibly TRBD1 on 6 matching bases. With 3 bases removed from V and 3 bases from J, the gap between germline ends came to 17 bases. The CDR3 loop spans 17 amino acids. Germline lookup yields CDR1 SEHNR and CDR2 FQNEAQ (reference sequence). The CDR3, as DNA: TGTGCCAGCAGCTTTCCCCCGGGACAAGGGCACACCGGGGAGCTGTTTTTT. Protein product: CASSFPPGQGHTGELFF.

This chain joins TRBV5-1 and TRBJ2-7, with D tentatively TRBD1 (5 bases). The germline CDR1 and CDR2 sequences are SGHRS and YFSETQ. The CDR3 loop spans 13 amino acids. Trimming removed 0 bases at V and 5 bases at J, with 9 bases between. In DNA form, the CDR3 reads TGCGCCAGCAGCTTGGCCACCAGGGACGAGCAGTACTTC. It codes for CASSLATRDEQYF.

This clone has just one count. J is TRBJ2-2 and V is TRBV7-9; TRBD1 matches at 9 bases. The CDR3 contains 15 residues. In germline, CDR1 is SEHNR, CDR2 FQNEAQ (reference sequence). V lost 4 bases and J lost 1; bases outside the gene matches: 1. In DNA form, the CDR3 reads TGTGCCAGCAGCTCGGGACAGGGGAACACCGGGGAGCTGTTTTTT. As protein: CASSSGQGNTGELFF.

The V and J genes are TRBV5-1 and TRBJ2-7; D is possibly TRBD1 or TRBD2 (5 bases each). V was trimmed by 0 bases and J by 4 bases, leaving 11 bases between them. From germline, CDR1 is SGHRS and CDR2 YFSETQ. This CDR3 has 14 residues. The CDR3 DNA follows: TGCGCCAGCAGCTTGGATGGGACGAAATACGAGCAGTACTTC. Its protein product is CASSLDGTKYEQYF.

The chain links TRBV7-9 to TRBJ2-7; no clear D. The CDR3 contains 15 residues. Trimming removed 8 bases from V and 3 bases from J, with 20 bases in between. Germline CDR1 is SEHNR and CDR2 is FQNEAQ (reference sequence). CDR3 DNA: TGTGCCAGCTCCCCGCCCGGGCAGGACCTCTACGAGCAGTACTTC. This sequence encodes CASSPPGQDLYEQYF. Full variable domain (remainder filled in from reference TRBV7-9 and TRBJ2-7): DTGVSQNPRHKITKRGQNVTFRCDPISEHNRLYWYRQTLGQGPEFLTYFQNEAQLEKSRLLSDRFSAERPKGSFSTLEIQRTEQGDSAMYLCASSPPGQDLYEQYFGPGTRLTVT.

The chain links TRBV4-1 to TRBJ1-5; no clear D gene. The CDR3 runs 16 residues. V shed 0 bases and J shed 3 bases, with 12 bases lying between them. Germline CDR1 MGHRA, CDR2 YSYEKL. CDR3 protein: CASSQDSPWTNQPQHF. The CDR3 DNA reads as TGCGCCAGCAGCCAAGATTCCCCCTGGACCAATCAGCCCCAGCATTTT.

CDR3 residues: CASSSGSGTNTGELFF. The CDR3 DNA reads TGTGCCAGCAGCTCAGGATCCGGGACAAACACCGGGGAGCTGTTTTTT. This rearrangement joins TRBV7-2 to TRBJ2-2; possible D gene TRBD1, 6 bases. Germline V gives CDR1 SGHTA, CDR2 FQGNSA. V lost 4 bases and J lost 2, with 14 bases in between. This CDR3 has 16 amino acids.

This clone appeared a single time. This chain uses TRBV4-1 with TRBJ1-2, with D unresolved. CDR1 is MGHRA, CDR2 YSYEKL, per germline. This CDR3 comprises 13 residues. Trimming pared 0 bases from V and 12 bases from J, leaving 14 bases between. In nucleotides, the CDR3 is TGCGCCAGCAGCCAAGATAGGGTGCGAGAACACACCTTC. It encodes CASSQDRVREHTF.

The chain joins TRBV7-2 to TRBJ2-7; D uncertain. The CDR3 spans 14 residues. The germline CDR1 and CDR2 sequences are SGHTA and FQGNSA. V lost 2 bases to trimming and J lost 2 bases, with 10 bases between them. The CDR3 sequence: CASSLLPATYEQYF. DNA of the CDR3: TGTGCCAGCAGCTTATTACCAGCAACCTACGAGCAGTACTTC.

The chain employs TRBV4-1 and TRBJ2-3; D remains ambiguous. The V gene lost 5 bases and the J gene lost 4 bases, with 13 bases spanning the gap. The V gene's germline CDR1 is MGHRA and CDR2 YSYEKL. The CDR3 totals 14 residues. The CDR3 sequence is CASSSTALADTQYF. As DNA, the CDR3 is TGCGCCAGCAGCAGCACCGCGTTAGCAGATACGCAGTATTTT.

This chain uses TRBV7-3 with TRBJ2-5, with TRBD2 as a possible D gene (6 bases). The germline V and J ends were trimmed by 2 bases and 5 bases, with 15 bases remaining between them. Germline-derived CDR1 and CDR2 are SGHTA and FQGTGA. The CDR3 has 15 amino acids. The CDR3 bases are TGTGCCAGCAGCTTACCCGGGAGTACCCCGGAGACCCAGTACTTC. Amino acids: CASSLPGSTPETQYF.

This clone came up once. The chain uses TRBV4-3 and TRBJ1-5; a possible D gene is TRBD1 (5 bases). CDR3 length: 14 residues. CDR1 is LGHNA, CDR2 YSLEER, per germline. V shed 4 bases and J shed 6 bases, with 13 bases lying between them. This CDR3 reads CASSPNHGTQPQHF. The CDR3 nucleotides are TGCGCCAGCAGCCCCAACCATGGGACTCAGCCCCAGCATTTT.

V and J are TRBV30 and TRBJ1-5; the match to TRBD1 covers 8 bases. The germline CDR1 and CDR2 sequences are GTSNPN and SVGIG (reference sequence). J gave up 6 bases and V 4 bases, and 8 bases lay outside the gene matches. This CDR3 comprises 14 residues. CDR3 nucleotides: TGTGCCTGGACCGGGACAGGTCCCGGTCAGCCCCAGCATTTT. This sequence encodes CAWTGTGPGQPQHF.

The chain has TRBV12-5 and TRBJ1-1, with a weak D call TRBD1 (6 bases). Germline V gene sequence: CDR1 LGHNT, CDR2 FRNRAP. This CDR3 has 13 residues. V was cut by 8 bases and J by 1 base, with 11 bases left in between. CDR3 protein: CASSGGENTEAFF. The CDR3 DNA is TGTGCTAGTTCTGGGGGCGAGAACACTGAAGCTTTCTTT.

This sequence joins TRBV27 and TRBJ1-2, with D uncertain. Germline loops: CDR1 MNHEY, CDR2 SMNVEV (reference sequence). V gave up 1 base and J gave up 4 bases, with 7 bases separating them. The CDR3 loop spans 13 amino acids. The CDR3 loop reads CASSLLPGYGYTF. CDR3 sequence (DNA): TGTGCCAGCAGTTTATTACCCGGCTATGGCTACACCTTC.

This chain links TRBV5-6 with TRBJ2-1, with TRBD2 matching over 14 bases. Trimming took 4 bases from V and 8 from J; bases not matched to a gene: 11. The germline V gene has CDR1 SGHDT and CDR2 YYEEEE. The length of the CDR3 is 17 residues. CDR3 nucleotide sequence: TGTGCCAGCAGCGCAAGTCCGGGACTAGCGGGAGCTTATGAGCAGTTCTTC. Protein: CASSASPGLAGAYEQFF.

A remark on this clone: Other DNA sequences within the sample encode an identical CDR3. The gene calls are TRBV5-1 and TRBJ2-7, with TRBD1 identical over 8 bases. This CDR3 is 15 amino acids long. The J segment lost 2 bases and the V segment lost 0 bases, leaving 4 bases of the junction unmatched. Germline V CDR1 and CDR2: SGHRS, YFSETQ. The CDR3 protein is CASSLAGTGTYEQYF. In DNA form, the CDR3 reads TGCGCCAGCAGCTTGGCCGGGACAGGAACCTACGAGCAGTACTTC.

The chain is built from TRBV7-8 and TRBJ2-1, with D hard to call. CDR3 length: 17 amino acids. Germline V gene lookup returns CDR1 SGHVS and CDR2 FQNEAQ. Trimming cost V 6 bases and J 2 bases, with 20 bases left between them. The CDR3 sequence: CASRLEVRAAPYNEQFF. The CDR3 DNA reads TGTGCCAGCAGGCTCGAGGTCCGCGCGGCGCCCTACAATGAGCAGTTCTTC.

The CDR3 reads CASTLSVPPGGYTF. CDR3 bases: TGTGCCAGCACCCTATCCGTGCCCCCGGGTGGCTACACCTTC. The chain carries TRBV28 and TRBJ1-2; no firm D call. This CDR3 is built from 14 residues. CDR1 MDHEN and CDR2 SYDVKM come from the germline V gene. The V gene lost 7 bases and the J gene lost 7 bases, with 19 bases spanning the gap.

Only one count was recorded for this clone. The chain joins TRBV7-2 to TRBJ2-5, with 10 bases lining up with TRBD2. The trim removed 1 base at V and 4 bases at J, leaving 9 bases unmatched. Germline CDR1 and CDR2: SGHTA and FQGNSA. The CDR3 has 17 residues. CDR3 bases: TGTGCCAGCAGCTTAGTAGCTAGCGGGAGTACCCTAGAGACCCAGTACTTC. Translation: CASSLVASGSTLETQYF.

The chain carries TRBV7-9 and TRBJ2-7; 9 bases map to TRBD1. The CDR3 spans 13 residues. Germline loops: CDR1 SEHNR, CDR2 FQNEAQ (reference sequence). The J segment lost 4 bases and the V segment lost 5 bases, leaving 3 bases of the junction unmatched. The CDR3 nucleotides are TGTGCCAGCAGCGGACAGGGGCCGTACGAGCAGTACTTC. Protein product: CASSGQGPYEQYF.

A note on this clone: The sample contains more than one DNA sequence encoding this CDR3. The V call is TRBV27, the J call TRBJ2-1, with D possibly matching TRBD2 (6 bases). Trimming pared 6 bases from V and 4 bases from J, leaving 13 bases between. CDR1 and CDR2 (germline): MNHEY, SMNVEV (reference sequence). This CDR3 contains 14 residues. Here the CDR3 reads CASSLPGGYNEQFF. The DNA of the CDR3 is TGTGCCAGCAGCCTGCCCGGGGGTTACAATGAGCAGTTCTTC.

The chain has TRBV7-9 and TRBJ1-2, with no clear D. Germline V gene sequence: CDR1 SEHNR, CDR2 FQNEAQ (reference sequence). The CDR3 runs to 12 residues. Between the trimmed V and J ends, which lost 4 bases and 4 bases, there was a span of 7 bases. The CDR3 nucleotides read TGTGCCAGCAGCTACGAAGGCTATGGCTACACCTTC. Its protein is CASSYEGYGYTF. Looking up the rest from reference TRBV7-9 and TRBJ1-2 gives the full variable domain: DTGVSQNPRHKITKRGQNVTFRCDPISEHNRLYWYRQTLGQGPEFLTYFQNEAQLEKSRLLSDRFSAERPKGSFSTLEIQRTEQGDSAMYLCASSYEGYGYTFGSGTRLTVV.

The chain uses TRBV6-4 and TRBJ1-4; D remains unclear. The germline V gene encodes CDR1 MRHNA and CDR2 SNTAGT. V gave up 7 bases and J gave up 0 bases, with 12 bases separating them. The CDR3 sequence is 15 residues long. The CDR3 protein is CASKGSFATNEKLFF. Written as DNA, the CDR3 is TGTGCCAGCAAGGGCAGCTTTGCAACTAATGAAAAACTGTTTTTT.